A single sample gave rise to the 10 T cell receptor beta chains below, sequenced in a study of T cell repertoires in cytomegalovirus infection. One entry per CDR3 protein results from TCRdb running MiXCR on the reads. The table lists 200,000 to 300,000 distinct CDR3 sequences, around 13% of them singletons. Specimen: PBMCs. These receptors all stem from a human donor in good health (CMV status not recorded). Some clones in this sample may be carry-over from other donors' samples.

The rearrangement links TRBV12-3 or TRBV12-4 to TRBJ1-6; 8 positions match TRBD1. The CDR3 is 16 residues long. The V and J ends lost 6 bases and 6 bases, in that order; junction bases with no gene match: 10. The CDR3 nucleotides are TGTGCCAGCAGCACCGCCCAAGGACAGGGTAATTCACCCCTCCACTTT. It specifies CASSTAQGQGNSPLHF.

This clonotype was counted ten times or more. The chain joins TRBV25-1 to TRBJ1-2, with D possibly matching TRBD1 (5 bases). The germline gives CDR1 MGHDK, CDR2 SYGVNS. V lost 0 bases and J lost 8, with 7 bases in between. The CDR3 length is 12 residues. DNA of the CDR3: TGTGCCAGCAGTGAATATTGGGGCGGCTACACCTTC. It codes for CASSEYWGGYTF.

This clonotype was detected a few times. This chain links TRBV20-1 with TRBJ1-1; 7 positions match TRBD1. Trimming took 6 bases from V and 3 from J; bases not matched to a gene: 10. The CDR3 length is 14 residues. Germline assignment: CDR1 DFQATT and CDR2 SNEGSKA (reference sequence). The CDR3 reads CSAERGLGDTEAFF. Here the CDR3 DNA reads TGCAGTGCCGAGAGGGGGCTCGGGGACACTGAAGCTTTCTTT.

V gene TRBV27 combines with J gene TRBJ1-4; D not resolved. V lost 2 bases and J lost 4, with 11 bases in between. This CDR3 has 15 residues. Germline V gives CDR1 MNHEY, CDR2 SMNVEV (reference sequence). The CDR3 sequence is CASSLGYGINEKLFF. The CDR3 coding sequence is TGTGCCAGCAGTTTAGGGTATGGGATTAATGAAAAACTGTTTTTT.

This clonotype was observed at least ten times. This CDR3 reads CATSDLGPRDEQFF. DNA of the CDR3: TGTGCCACCAGTGATTTGGGGCCAAGGGATGAGCAGTTCTTC. The chain has TRBV24-1 and TRBJ2-1, with unresolved D. Looked up from germline, CDR1 is KGHDR and CDR2 is SFDVKD. This CDR3 has 14 amino acids. The V end lost 0 bases, the J end lost 8 bases, and 10 bases lay between the germline ends.

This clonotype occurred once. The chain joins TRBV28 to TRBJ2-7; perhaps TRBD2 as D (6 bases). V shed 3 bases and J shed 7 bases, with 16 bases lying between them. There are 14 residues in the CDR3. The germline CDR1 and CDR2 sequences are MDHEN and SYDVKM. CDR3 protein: CASSFGRELSEQYF. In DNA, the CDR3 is TGTGCCAGCAGTTTTGGTCGGGAGCTTTCAGAGCAGTACTTC.

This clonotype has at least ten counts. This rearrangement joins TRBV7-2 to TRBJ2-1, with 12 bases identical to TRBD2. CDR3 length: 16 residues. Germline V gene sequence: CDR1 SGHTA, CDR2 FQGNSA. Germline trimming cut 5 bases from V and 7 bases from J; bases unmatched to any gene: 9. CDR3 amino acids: CASSPRLAGVGNEQFF. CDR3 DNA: TGTGCCAGCAGCCCACGACTAGCGGGAGTGGGGAATGAGCAGTTCTTC.

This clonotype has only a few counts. The CDR3 spells CASSLPPWEGSGANVLTF. The CDR3 DNA follows: TGCGCCAGCAGCTTGCCCCCTTGGGAGGGCTCTGGGGCCAACGTCCTGACTTTC. The genes are TRBV5-1 and TRBJ2-6; 7 positions match TRBD2. V shed 1 base, J shed 0 bases, and the junction held 7 bases outside the gene matches. This CDR3 has 18 amino acids. Germline assignment: CDR1 SGHRS and CDR2 YFSETQ.

CDR3 protein: CSAAQGSNQPQHF. The CDR3 DNA follows: TGCAGTGCCGCTCAGGGTAGCAATCAGCCCCAGCATTTT. This rearrangement joins TRBV20-1 to TRBJ1-5; D perhaps matches TRBD1 (5 bases). V shed 6 bases and J shed 0 bases, with 9 bases lying between them. The CDR3 consists of 13 residues. CDR1 is DFQATT, CDR2 SNEGSKA, per germline (reference sequence).

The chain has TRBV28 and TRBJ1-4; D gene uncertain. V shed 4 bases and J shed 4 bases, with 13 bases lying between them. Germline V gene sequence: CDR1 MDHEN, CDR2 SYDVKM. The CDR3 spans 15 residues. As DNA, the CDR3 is TGTGCCAGCAGTTCAACCGGAACAGTTAATGAAAAACTGTTTTTT. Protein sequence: CASSSTGTVNEKLFF.